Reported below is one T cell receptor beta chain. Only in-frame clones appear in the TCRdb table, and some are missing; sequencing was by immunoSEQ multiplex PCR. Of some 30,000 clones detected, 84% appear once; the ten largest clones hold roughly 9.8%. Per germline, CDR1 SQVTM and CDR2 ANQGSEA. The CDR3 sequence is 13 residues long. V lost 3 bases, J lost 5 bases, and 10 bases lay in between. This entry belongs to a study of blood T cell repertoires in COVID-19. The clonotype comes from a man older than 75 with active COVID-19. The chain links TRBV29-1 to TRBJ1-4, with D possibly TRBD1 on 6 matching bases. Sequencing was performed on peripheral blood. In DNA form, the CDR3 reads TGCAGCGTTGAGAGGACAGCAAATGAAAAACTGTTTTTT. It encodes CSVERTANEKLFF. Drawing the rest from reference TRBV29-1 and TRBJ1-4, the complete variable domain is SAVISQKPSRDICQRGTSLTIQCQVDSQVTMMFWYRQQPGQSLTLIATANQGSEATYESGFVIDKFPISRPNLTFSTLTVSNMSPEDSSIYLCSVERTANEKLFFGSGTQLSVL.